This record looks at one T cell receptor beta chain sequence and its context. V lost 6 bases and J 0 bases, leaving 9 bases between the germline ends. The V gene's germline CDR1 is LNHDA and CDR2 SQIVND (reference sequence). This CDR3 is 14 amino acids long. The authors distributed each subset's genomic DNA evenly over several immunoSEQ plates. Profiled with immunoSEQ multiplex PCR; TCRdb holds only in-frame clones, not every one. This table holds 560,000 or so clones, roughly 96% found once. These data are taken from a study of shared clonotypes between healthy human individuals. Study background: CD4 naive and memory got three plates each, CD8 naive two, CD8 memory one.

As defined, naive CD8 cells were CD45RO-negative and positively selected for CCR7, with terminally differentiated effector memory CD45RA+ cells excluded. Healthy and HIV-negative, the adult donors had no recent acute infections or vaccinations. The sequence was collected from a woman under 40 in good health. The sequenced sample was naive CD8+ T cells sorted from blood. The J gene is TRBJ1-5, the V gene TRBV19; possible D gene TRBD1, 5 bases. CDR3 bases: TGTGCCAGTAGGGGCCAGGGTAGCAATCAGCCCCAGCATTTT. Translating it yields CASRGQGSNQPQHF.